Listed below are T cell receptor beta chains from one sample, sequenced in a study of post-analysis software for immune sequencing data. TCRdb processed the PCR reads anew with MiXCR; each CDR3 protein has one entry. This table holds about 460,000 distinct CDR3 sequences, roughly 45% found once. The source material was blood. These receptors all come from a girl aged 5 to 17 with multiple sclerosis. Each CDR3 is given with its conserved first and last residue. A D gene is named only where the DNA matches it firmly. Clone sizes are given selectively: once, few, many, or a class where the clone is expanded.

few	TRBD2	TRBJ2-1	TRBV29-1	CSVYTSGRADYNEQFF	TGCAGCGTCTACACTAGCGGGAGGGCAGACTACAATGAGCAGTTCTTC
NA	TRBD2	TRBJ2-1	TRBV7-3	CASSSPTSGRPSSYNEQFF	TGTGCCAGCAGCTCCCCGACTAGCGGGAGACCGAGCTCCTACAATGAGCAGTTCTTC
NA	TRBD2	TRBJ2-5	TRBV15	CATSRDLAVQETQYF	TGTGCCACCAGCAGGGATCTAGCGGTCCAAGAGACCCAGTACTTC
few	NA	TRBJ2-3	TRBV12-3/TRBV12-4	CASSFGLATDTQYF	TGTGCCAGCAGTTTCGGGCTAGCGACAGATACGCAGTATTTT
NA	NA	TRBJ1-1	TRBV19	CASSMDSWDTEAFF	TGTGCCAGTAGTATGGACAGCTGGGACACTGAAGCTTTCTTT
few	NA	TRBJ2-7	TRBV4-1	CASSPERGSSYEQYF	TGCGCCAGCAGCCCCGAACGGGGGAGCTCCTACGAGCAGTACTTC
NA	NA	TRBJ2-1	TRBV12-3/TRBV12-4	CASSLADRFDEQFF	TGTGCCAGCAGTTTAGCTGACAGATTCGATGAGCAGTTCTTC
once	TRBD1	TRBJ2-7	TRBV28	CASSLRTGRYEQYF	TGTGCCAGCAGTTTAAGGACAGGGCGCTACGAGCAGTACTTC
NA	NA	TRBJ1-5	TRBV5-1	CASSLAAAGQPQHF	TGCGCCAGCAGCTTGGCGGCAGCAGGTCAGCCCCAGCATTTT
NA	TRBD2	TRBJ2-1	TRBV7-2	CASSLEAGGPNEQFF	TGTGCCAGCAGCTTAGAGGCGGGAGGGCCGAATGAGCAGTTCTTC
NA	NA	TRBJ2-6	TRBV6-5	CASSPAGAGANVLTF	TGTGCCAGCAGCCCCGCGGGGGCCGGGGCCAACGTCCTGACTTTC
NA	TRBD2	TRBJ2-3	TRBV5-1	CASSLTSGRAGTDTQYF	TGCGCCAGCAGCTTGACTAGCGGGAGGGCCGGCACAGATACGCAGTATTTT
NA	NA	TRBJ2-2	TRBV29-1	CSAPQGGTGELFF	TGCAGCGCCCCACAGGGAGGCACCGGGGAGCTGTTTTTT
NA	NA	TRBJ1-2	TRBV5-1	CASSLMSEVASYGYTF	TGCGCCAGCAGCTTGATGTCAGAGGTGGCGTCCTATGGCTACACCTTC
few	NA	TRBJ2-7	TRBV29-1	CSVVTRTYEQYF	TGCAGCGTAGTAACAAGGACCTACGAGCAGTACTTC
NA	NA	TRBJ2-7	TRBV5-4	CASSLNPGRTYEQYF	TGTGCCAGCAGCTTGAACCCGGGACGAACCTACGAGCAGTACTTC
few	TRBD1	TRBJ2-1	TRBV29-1	CSVRAGTGGSYNEQFF	TGCAGCGTTCGTGCTGGGACAGGGGGCTCCTACAATGAGCAGTTCTTC
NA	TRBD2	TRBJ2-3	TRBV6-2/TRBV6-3	CASSLGLAASSTDTQYF	TGTGCCAGCAGTCTCGGACTAGCGGCCTCTAGCACAGATACGCAGTATTTT
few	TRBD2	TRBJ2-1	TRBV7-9	CASSPRGSGRTGEQFF	TGTGCCAGCAGCCCCCGGGGTAGCGGGAGGACTGGTGAGCAGTTCTTC
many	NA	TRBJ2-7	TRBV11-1	CASSLGRASYEQYF	TGTGCCAGCAGCTTAGGACGGGCCTCCTACGAGCAGTACTTC
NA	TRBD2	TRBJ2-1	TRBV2	CASSEDGLENNEQFF	TGTGCCAGCAGTGAAGACGGACTAGAGAACAATGAGCAGTTCTTC
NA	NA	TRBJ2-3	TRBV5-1	CASSLAYYSSTDTQYF	TGCGCCAGCAGCTTGGCCTATTACAGCAGCACAGATACGCAGTATTTT
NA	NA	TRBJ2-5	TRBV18	CASSTAGQETQYF	TGTGCCAGCTCAACAGCGGGTCAAGAGACCCAGTACTTC
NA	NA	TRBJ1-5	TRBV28	CASRSLRSKSNQPQHF	TGTGCCAGCAGATCCCTAAGGAGCAAGAGCAATCAGCCCCAGCATTTT
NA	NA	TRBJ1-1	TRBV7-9	CASSWVQGRMNTEAFF	TGTGCCAGCAGCTGGGTGCAGGGGAGGATGAACACTGAAGCTTTCTTT
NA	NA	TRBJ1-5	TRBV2	CASSVWDSNQPQHF	TGTGCCAGCAGTGTCTGGGACAGCAATCAGCCCCAGCATTTT
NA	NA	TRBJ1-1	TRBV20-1	CSARLWGTEAFF	TGCAGTGCCCGACTGTGGGGAACTGAAGCTTTCTTT
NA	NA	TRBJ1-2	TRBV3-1	CASSRPNYGYTF	TGTGCCAGCAGCCGCCCCAATTATGGCTACACCTTC
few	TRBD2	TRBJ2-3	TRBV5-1	CASSAASGRATDTQYF	TGCGCCAGCAGCGCTGCTAGCGGGAGGGCAACAGATACGCAGTATTTT
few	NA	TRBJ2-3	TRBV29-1	CSVDHVARKSTDTQYF	TGCAGCGTTGACCATGTGGCCAGGAAATCCACAGATACGCAGTATTTT
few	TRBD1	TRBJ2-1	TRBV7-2	CASNPGQGVNEQFF	TGTGCCAGCAACCCCGGACAGGGGGTTAATGAGCAGTTCTTC
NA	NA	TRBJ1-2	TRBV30	CAAPINRDDYGYTF	TGTGCCGCCCCGATTAACAGGGACGACTATGGCTACACCTTC
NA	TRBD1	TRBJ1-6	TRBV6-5	CASRKTGFVYNSPLHF	TGTGCCAGCAGAAAGACAGGGTTCGTTTATAATTCACCCCTCCACTTT
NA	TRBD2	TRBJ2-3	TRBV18	CASSPGLAATDTQYF	TGTGCCAGCTCACCGGGACTAGCGGCCACAGATACGCAGTATTTT
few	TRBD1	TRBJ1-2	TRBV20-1	CSARDRRQGQVYTF	TGCAGTGCTAGAGACCGCCGACAGGGTCAAGTCTACACCTTC
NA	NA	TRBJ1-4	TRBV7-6	CASSSARGGANEKLFF	TGTGCCAGCAGCTCGGCTCGAGGGGGGGCTAATGAAAAACTGTTTTTT
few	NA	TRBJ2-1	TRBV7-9	CASSPRGPEQFF	TGTGCCAGCAGCCCTCGGGGGCCTGAGCAGTTCTTC
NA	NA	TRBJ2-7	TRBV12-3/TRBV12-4	CASSFSGRRAEQYF	TGTGCCAGCAGTTTCTCAGGACGGAGGGCCGAGCAGTACTTC
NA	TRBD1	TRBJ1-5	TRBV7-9	CASSRGQFNDQPQHF	TGTGCCAGCAGCCGGGGACAGTTTAACGATCAGCCCCAGCATTTT
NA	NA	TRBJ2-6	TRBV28	CASLDSRSGANVLTF	TGTGCCAGCCTAGACTCCCGGTCTGGGGCCAACGTCCTGACTTTC
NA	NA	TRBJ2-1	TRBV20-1	CSATGLSYNEQFF	TGCAGTGCTACCGGACTTTCCTACAATGAGCAGTTCTTC
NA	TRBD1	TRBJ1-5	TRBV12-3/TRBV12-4	CASSSIDRAEEGNQPQHF	TGTGCCAGCAGTTCCATCGACAGGGCCGAGGAAGGCAATCAGCCCCAGCATTTT
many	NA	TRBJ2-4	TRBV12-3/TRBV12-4	CASSLSVNQYF	TGTGCCAGCAGCCTGAGTGTTAATCAGTACTTC
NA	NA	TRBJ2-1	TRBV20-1	CSARDLARSYNEQFF	TGCAGTGCTAGAGACCTAGCTCGGTCCTACAATGAGCAGTTCTTC
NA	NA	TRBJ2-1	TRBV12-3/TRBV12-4	CASSELVGSYNEQFF	TGTGCCAGCAGTGAGTTGGTCGGTTCCTACAATGAGCAGTTCTTC
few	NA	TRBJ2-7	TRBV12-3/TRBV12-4	CASSQAPAPYEQYF	TGTGCCAGCAGCCAGGCCCCAGCTCCCTACGAGCAGTACTTC
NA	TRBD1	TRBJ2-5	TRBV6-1	CASSETGGGETQYF	TGTGCCAGCAGTGAGACAGGGGGCGGCGAGACCCAGTACTTC
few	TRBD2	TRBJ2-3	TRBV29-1	CSVGLAGAGDTQYF	TGCAGCGTCGGACTAGCGGGAGCCGGAGATACGCAGTATTTT
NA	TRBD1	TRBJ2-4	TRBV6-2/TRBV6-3	CASSPDRGLVKNIQYF	TGTGCCAGCAGTCCGGACAGGGGGCTAGTCAAAAACATTCAGTACTTC